Below are 27 T cell receptor beta chains sequenced from a single sample in a study of CD8 T cells in ankylosing spondylitis. Study-level results: Roughly eight highly homologous variants made up a TCR beta motif that seemed to typify ankylosing spondylitis blood.

No antigen has been assigned to these receptors. TCRdb ran MiXCR on the 5' RACE reads and lists one entry per CDR3 protein. The sample has 450,000 to 550,000 distinct CDR3 sequences, roughly 5.3% seen once; the top ten hold 3% to 4%. Sequences were obtained from blood, either unsorted or a sorted T cell fraction (not recorded which). These receptors were obtained from a male donor with ankylosing spondylitis.

The chain carries TRBV4-2 and TRBJ2-7, with TRBD2 identical over 8 bases. The V and J ends lost 0 bases and 4 bases, in that order; junction bases with no gene match: 17. The CDR3 has 19 amino acids. Germline CDR1 LGHNA, CDR2 YNFKEQ. The CDR3 DNA is TGTGCCAGCAGCCAAGAGGGTGGCGTAATTGCACTAGCGGTGTACGAGCAGTACTTC. Translation gives CASSQEGGVIALAVYEQYF.

This clonotype was counted only a few times. The chain recombines TRBV4-3 with TRBJ2-3, with 11 bases identical to TRBD2. Unmatched junction bases numbered 17, after V lost 2 bases and J lost 4 bases. The CDR3 contains 20 residues. Germline values: CDR1 LGHNA, CDR2 YSLEER. The CDR3 DNA reads as TGCGCCAGCAGCCAACGGGGGGGACTAGCGGTCCTAGCGGGCGCAGATACGCAGTATTTT. Protein: CASSQRGGLAVLAGADTQYF.

This clonotype was seen many times. The chain couples TRBV4-2 to TRBJ2-1, with 8 positions matching TRBD2. This CDR3 comprises 17 residues. Per the germline V gene, CDR1 is LGHNA and CDR2 is YNFKEQ. The trim removed 1 base at V and 1 base at J, leaving 6 bases unmatched. In nucleotides, the CDR3 is TGTGCCAGCAGCCAAGTCTCGGCGGGGGGATCCTACAATGAGCAGTTCTTC. It encodes CASSQVSAGGSYNEQFF.

There are many counts of this clonotype. The chain has TRBV24-1 and TRBJ2-3; D is perhaps TRBD2 (5 bases). Deletions cut 2 bases from V and 2 bases from J, with 7 bases between. The CDR3 runs to 14 residues. Germline lookup yields CDR1 KGHDR and CDR2 SFDVKD. CDR3 sequence: CATSDSSNTDTQYF. The CDR3 DNA reads as TGTGCCACCAGTGATTCTAGCAACACAGATACGCAGTATTTT.

This clonotype came up many times. CDR3 protein: CATSRRIGELFF. The CDR3 coding sequence is TGTGCCACCAGCAGAAGGATCGGGGAGCTGTTTTTT. The chain combines TRBV15 with TRBJ2-2; no clear D gene. This CDR3 has 12 residues. The V end lost 2 bases, the J end lost 7 bases, and 5 bases lay between the germline ends. CDR1 is LNHNV, CDR2 YYDKDF, per germline (reference sequence).

This clonotype was found many times. V is TRBV5-1 and J is TRBJ2-7, with 11 nucleotides matching TRBD1. Germline V gene lookup returns CDR1 SGHRS and CDR2 YFSETQ. V trimming: 2 bases; J trimming: 3 bases; junction bases outside the gene matches: 4. The CDR3 has 15 amino acids. CDR3 region: CASSLAGTGGYEQYF. The CDR3 DNA reads as TGCGCCAGCAGCTTAGCCGGGACAGGGGGCTACGAGCAGTACTTC.

This clonotype was found many times. The chain employs TRBV5-8 and TRBJ2-7; 8 bases match TRBD1. V lost 3 bases to trimming and J lost 5 bases; unmatched junction nucleotides: 7. This CDR3 region has 14 residues. Germline CDR1 SGHTS, CDR2 YDEGEE. CDR3 in amino acids: CASSYGTGVNEQYF. The DNA of the CDR3 is TGTGCCAGCAGCTACGGGACAGGTGTCAACGAGCAGTACTTC.

This clonotype was counted many times. The chain carries TRBV10-3 and TRBJ2-7; D may be TRBD1 (6 bases). This CDR3 is built from 12 residues. Trimming cost V 0 bases and J 6 bases, with 6 bases left between them. The germline gives CDR1 ENHRY, CDR2 SYGVKD. CDR3 sequence (DNA): TGTGCCATCAGTGAGTCCAGGGGCGAGCAGTACTTC. The encoded protein is CAISESRGEQYF.

In this sample, this clonotype turned up many times. The V gene is TRBV5-1, the J gene TRBJ2-7; possible D gene TRBD1, 6 bases. CDR3 length: 16 amino acids. The V gene lost 2 bases and the J gene lost 2 bases, with 17 bases spanning the gap. Germline V CDR1 and CDR2: SGHRS, YFSETQ. CDR3 bases: TGCGCCAGCAGCTTAGACAGGAGGAAAGTCCCCTACGAGCAGTACTTC. This codes for CASSLDRRKVPYEQYF.

This clonotype was counted at least ten times. The chain has TRBV3-1 and TRBJ1-6, with unresolved D. The CDR3 spans 14 residues. Looked up from germline, CDR1 is LGHDT and CDR2 is YNNKEL (reference sequence). The germline V and J ends were trimmed by 0 bases and 8 bases, with 8 bases remaining between them. The CDR3 sequence is CASSQDFGDSPLHF. The CDR3 nucleotides read TGTGCCAGCAGCCAAGATTTCGGAGATTCACCCCTCCACTTT.

This clonotype was counted ten times or more. The rearrangement joins TRBV29-1 to TRBJ2-7; 11 positions match TRBD1. Germline lookup yields CDR1 SQVTM and CDR2 ANQGSEA. There are 14 residues in the CDR3. With V trimmed by 6 bases and J by 1 base, 5 bases remained unmatched. The CDR3 DNA follows: TGCAGCGTAGAGGGACAGGGGGTATCCTACGAGCAGTACTTC. Its protein product is CSVEGQGVSYEQYF.

The sample holds many counts of this clonotype. This chain uses TRBV4-3 with TRBJ1-5; D gene uncertain. The CDR3 runs 16 residues. CDR1 is LGHNA, CDR2 YSLEER, per germline. V lost 0 bases and J 3 bases, leaving 12 bases between the germline ends. In DNA form, the CDR3 reads TGCGCCAGCAGCCAAGATCTTCGGCACGACAATCAGCCCCAGCATTTT. Amino acids: CASSQDLRHDNQPQHF.

This clonotype has a count of ten or more. The V gene is TRBV4-2, the J gene TRBJ1-1, with D unclear. The germline V gene has CDR1 LGHNA and CDR2 YNFKEQ. The CDR3 runs to 15 residues. Trimming left V 1 base short and J 5 bases short, with 14 bases between. In DNA form, the CDR3 reads TGTGCCAGCAGCCAAGGGGTCGCAGAAGGAACTGAAGCTTTCTTT. Amino acids: CASSQGVAEGTEAFF.

At least ten counts were recorded for this clonotype. J is TRBJ2-1 and V is TRBV7-2; 11 bases are shared with TRBD1. V shed 5 bases and J 7 bases; nucleotides not matched to a gene: 7. The CDR3 is 15 residues long. Germline V gene data show CDR1 as SGHTA and CDR2 as FQGNSA. CDR3 DNA: TGTGCCAGCAGCGAGTCCGGGACAGGGGGAAATGAGCAGTTCTTC. It translates to CASSESGTGGNEQFF.

This clonotype has only a few counts. V and J are TRBV6-2 or TRBV6-3 and TRBJ2-3; no reliable D call. There are 13 residues in the CDR3. Germline values: CDR1 MNHEY, CDR2 SVGEGT. V lost 6 bases, J lost 4 bases, and 11 bases lay in between. The CDR3 DNA follows: TGTGCCAGCAGGCCTAGTGGCGCAGATACGCAGTATTTT. Its protein product is CASRPSGADTQYF.

This clonotype was seen many times. V is TRBV25-1 and J is TRBJ2-5; D is perhaps TRBD1 (5 bases). Germline CDR1 MGHDK, CDR2 SYGVNS. The V end lost 6 bases, the J end lost 5 bases, and 16 bases lay between the germline ends. The CDR3 is 14 residues long. The CDR3 region is CASSDSGWWETQYF. The CDR3 nucleotides read TGTGCCAGCAGCGACAGTGGATGGTGGGAGACCCAGTACTTC.

This clonotype was recorded many times. This chain joins TRBV6-2 or TRBV6-3 and TRBJ2-1; 10 nucleotides line up with TRBD2. Germline V lookup: CDR1 MNHEY, CDR2 SVGEGT. V lost 7 bases to trimming and J lost 6 bases; unmatched junction nucleotides: 6. CDR3 size: 14 residues. For the CDR3, the DNA is TGTGCCAGCAACGGACTAGCGGTCCTCAATGAGCAGTTCTTC. Its translation: CASNGLAVLNEQFF.

The V gene is TRBV20-1, the J gene TRBJ1-4; the D gene is possibly TRBD1 (6 bases). Germline V lookup: CDR1 DFQATT, CDR2 SNEGSKA (reference sequence). This CDR3 is 12 amino acids long. The CDR3 loop is CSAGATNEKLFF. CDR3 coding DNA: TGCAGCGCAGGGGCAACTAATGAAAAACTGTTTTTT.

This clonotype has a count of ten or more. This chain uses TRBV29-1 with TRBJ2-5, with a possible D match to TRBD1 (5 bases). From germline, CDR1 is SQVTM and CDR2 ANQGSEA. Trimming left V 3 bases short and J 3 bases short, with 14 bases between. The CDR3 extends over 14 amino acids. The CDR3 region is CSVEGRVKEETQYF. CDR3 bases: TGCAGCGTTGAGGGCAGGGTGAAAGAAGAGACCCAGTACTTC.

The sample holds many counts of this clonotype. V and J are TRBV5-1 and TRBJ1-2; D not certain. Germline-derived CDR1 and CDR2 are SGHRS and YFSETQ. The CDR3 covers 14 residues. V was trimmed by 0 bases and J by 3 bases, leaving 9 bases between them. The CDR3 loop is CASSLEGNDYGYTF. CDR3 DNA: TGCGCCAGCAGCTTGGAAGGGAATGACTATGGCTACACCTTC.

This clonotype has a count of ten or more. This chain connects TRBV5-1 to TRBJ1-6; TRBD1 might be the D (6 bases). Germline CDR1 reads SGHRS; CDR2 reads YFSETQ. The CDR3 length is 15 residues. With 3 bases removed from V and 4 bases from J, the gap between germline ends came to 11 bases. The CDR3 DNA reads as TGCGCCAGCAGCTCTGGACAGTATTATAATTCACCCCTCCACTTT. Its protein product is CASSSGQYYNSPLHF.

With respect to this clonotype: Just one base apart from a much larger clone, this may be a read error. This sequence joins TRBV10-3 and TRBJ2-3, with D perhaps TRBD2 (5 bases). There are 19 residues in the CDR3. Deletions cut 7 bases from V and 1 base from J, with 27 bases between. Germline V gene data show CDR1 as ENHRY and CDR2 as SYGVKD. The chain's CDR3 is CAIKPRQRRPPDGTDTQYF. CDR3 bases: TGTGCCATCAAACCCCGTCAAAGGAGGCCCCCCGACGGCACAGATACGCAGTATTTT.

This clonotype was counted between two and nine times. V usage is TRBV4-2 and J usage is TRBJ2-2, with D unclear. Trimming stripped 0 bases from V and 6 bases from J, with 11 bases between. Germline values: CDR1 LGHNA, CDR2 YNFKEQ. The CDR3 spans 15 residues. CDR3 sequence: CASSQEGPAAGELFF. For the CDR3, the DNA is TGTGCCAGCAGCCAAGAAGGCCCCGCCGCCGGGGAGCTGTTTTTT.

This clonotype was seen repeatedly, ten times or more. CDR3 loop: CASSLGADTQYF. In DNA, the CDR3 is TGTGCCAGCAGCTTAGGAGCAGATACGCAGTATTTT. The genes are TRBV7-2 and TRBJ2-3, with D uncertain. The CDR3 runs to 12 residues. From germline, CDR1 is SGHTA and CDR2 FQGNSA. V was cut by 1 base and J by 4 bases, with 3 bases left in between.

This clonotype was observed at least ten times. CDR3 coding DNA: TGTGCCAGCAGCATCCGTGGACAGGGAACTCAGCCCCAGCATTTT. Translated: CASSIRGQGTQPQHF. The chain recombines TRBV6-2 or TRBV6-3 with TRBJ1-5; 8 positions match TRBD1. Germline V gene sequence: CDR1 MNHEY, CDR2 SVGEGT. This CDR3 has 15 residues. Germline trimming cut 6 bases from V and 6 bases from J; bases unmatched to any gene: 10.

This clonotype appeared many times. The chain combines TRBV5-1 with TRBJ1-4; TRBD1 agrees at 8 bases. The CDR3 length is 14 residues. Germline lookup yields CDR1 SGHRS and CDR2 YFSETQ. Unmatched junction bases numbered 1, after V lost 0 bases and J lost 6 bases. In DNA form, the CDR3 reads TGCGCCAGCAGCTTGGTCAGGGGGCATGAAAAACTGTTTTTT. Amino acids: CASSLVRGHEKLFF.

The CDR3 DNA reads as TGTGCCAGCAGCCGGACAGGGGTTAGGGAGACCCAGTACTTC. Amino acid sequence: CASSRTGVRETQYF. The rearrangement joins TRBV5-6 to TRBJ2-5, with 9 bases lining up with TRBD1. Unmatched junction bases numbered 6, after V lost 4 bases and J lost 5 bases. The CDR3 has 14 residues. Germline V gene data show CDR1 as SGHDT and CDR2 as YYEEEE. The full variable domain, with the rest looked up from reference TRBV5-6 and TRBJ2-5, is DAGVTQSPTHLIKTRGQQVTLRCSPKSGHDTVSWYQQALGQGPQFIFQYYEEEERQRGNFPDRFSGHQFPNYSSELNVNALLLGDSALYLCASSRTGVRETQYFGPGTRLLVL.